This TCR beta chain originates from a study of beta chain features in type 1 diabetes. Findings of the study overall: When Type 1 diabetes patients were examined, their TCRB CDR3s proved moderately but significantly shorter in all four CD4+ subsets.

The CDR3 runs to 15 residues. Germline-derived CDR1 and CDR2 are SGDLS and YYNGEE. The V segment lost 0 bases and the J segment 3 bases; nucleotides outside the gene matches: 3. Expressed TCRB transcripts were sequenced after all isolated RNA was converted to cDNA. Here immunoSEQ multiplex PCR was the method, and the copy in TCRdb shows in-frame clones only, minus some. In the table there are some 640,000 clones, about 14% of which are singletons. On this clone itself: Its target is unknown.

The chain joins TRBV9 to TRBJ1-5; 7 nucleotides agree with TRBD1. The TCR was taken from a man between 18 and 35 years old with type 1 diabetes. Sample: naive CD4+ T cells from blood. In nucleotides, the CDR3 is TGTGCCAGCAGCGTAGGGGACAGCCACAATCAGCCCCAGCATTTT. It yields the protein CASSVGDSHNQPQHF.